The 2 T cell receptor beta chains given below trace back to one sample, sequenced in a study of cytomegalovirus exposure and HLA in healthy donors. Researchers ran the PCR with 60 Vbeta and 13 Jbeta primers. The method was immunoSEQ multiplex PCR; TCRdb's version includes in-frame clones alone and lacks a portion of them. The sample holds under 150,000 clones; almost 85% are singletons and the top ten take about 2.5%. Sequenced input: PBMCs. The receptors originated from a boy aged 2 to 10 in good health and CMV-seronegative.

The chain combines TRBV27 with TRBJ1-1; D is undetermined. CDR3 length: 15 amino acids. The V end was cut by 0 bases, the J end by 2 bases, with 10 bases between. Germline values: CDR1 MNHEY, CDR2 SMNVEV (reference sequence). The CDR3 DNA sequence: TGTGCCAGCAGTTTATCGAGCGGGTATAACACTGAAGCTTTCTTT. As protein: CASSLSSGYNTEAFF.

For this clone: The sample carries other DNA sequences with the same CDR3. The chain links TRBV27 to TRBJ1-1; D possibly corresponds to TRBD1 (5 bases). V dropped 2 bases and J dropped 4 bases, with 14 bases sitting between them. The CDR3 loop spans 15 amino acids. CDR1 is MNHEY, CDR2 SMNVEV, per germline (reference sequence). CDR3 in amino acids: CASSLGATLGTEAFF. CDR3 nucleotides: TGTGCCAGCAGTTTAGGGGCAACCTTGGGCACTGAAGCTTTCTTT.